The 3 T cell receptor beta chains in this list originate from one sample, sequenced in a study of human thymus T cells. Resections from corrective heart surgery provided thymus tissue. Data came from immunoSEQ multiplex PCR; TCRdb stores just in-frame clones and leaves some out. The table lists about 78,000 clones, 95% to 98% of them singletons. The sample taken for sequencing was thymus tissue. The source is a boy younger than two with a congenital heart defect but otherwise immunologically healthy.

The chain combines TRBV19 with TRBJ2-7; no firm D call. Germline assignment: CDR1 LNHDA and CDR2 SQIVND (reference sequence). CDR3 length equals 12 residues. Trimming took off 3 bases at V and 3 bases at J, with 6 bases between the two ends. CDR3 region: CASSIPGYEQYF. CDR3 nucleotides: TGTGCCAGTAGTATTCCGGGCTACGAGCAGTACTTC. Full variable domain (outside the CDR3, taken from reference TRBV19 and TRBJ2-7): DGGITQSPKYLFRKEGQNVTLSCEQNLNHDAMYWYRQDPGQGLRLIYYSQIVNDFQKGDIAEGYSVSREKKESFPLTVTSAQKNPTAFYLCASSIPGYEQYFGPGTRLTVT.

This clone appeared once. The chain carries TRBV5-4 and TRBJ1-1; perhaps TRBD1 as D (5 bases). This CDR3 spans 14 amino acids. The V end lost 0 bases, the J end lost 6 bases, and 12 bases lay between the germline ends. Germline-derived CDR1 and CDR2 are SGHNT and YYREEE (reference sequence). CDR3: CASSLAEGEPEAFF. Here the CDR3 DNA reads TGTGCCAGCAGCTTGGCCGAAGGGGAGCCTGAAGCTTTCTTT.

This clone appeared a single time. V and J are TRBV4-3 and TRBJ1-1, with a possible D match to TRBD1 (5 bases). Germline V lookup: CDR1 LGHNA, CDR2 YSLEER. The CDR3 loop spans 15 amino acids. Deletions cut 1 base from V and 4 bases from J, with 13 bases between. DNA of the CDR3: TGCGCCAGCAGCCAAGTCGCTGGAGGGGCCACTGAAGCTTTCTTT. Translation gives CASSQVAGGATEAFF.